Included here is one T cell receptor beta chain sequence, with context. These data come from a study of control samples from healthy donors and cancer patients. Assay: immunoSEQ multiplex PCR; the TCRdb copy retains only in-frame clones and omits some. This sample has over 150,000 clones, with 75% to 95% found just once. This CDR3 spans 14 amino acids. Germline CDR1 SEHNR, CDR2 FQNEAQ (reference sequence). V shed 3 bases and J shed 1 base, with 7 bases lying between them. This clonotype originated in a middle-aged woman in good health. V usage is TRBV7-9 and J usage is TRBJ1-5; D remains ambiguous. The sample comprised blood. The CDR3 DNA is TGTGCCAGCAGCTTGGTAGGGAGCAATCAGCCCCAGCATTTT. The encoded protein is CASSLVGSNQPQHF.